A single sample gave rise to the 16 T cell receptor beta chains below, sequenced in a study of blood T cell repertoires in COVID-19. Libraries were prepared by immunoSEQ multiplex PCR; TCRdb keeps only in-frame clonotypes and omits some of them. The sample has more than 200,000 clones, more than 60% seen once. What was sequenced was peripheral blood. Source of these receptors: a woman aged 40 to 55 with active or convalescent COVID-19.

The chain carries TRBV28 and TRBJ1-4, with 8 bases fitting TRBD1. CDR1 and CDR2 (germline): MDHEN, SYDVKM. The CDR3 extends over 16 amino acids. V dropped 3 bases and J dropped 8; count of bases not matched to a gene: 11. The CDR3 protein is CASSFTSGGVGEKLFF. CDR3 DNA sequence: TGTGCCAGCAGTTTTACCTCAGGGGGCGTAGGCGAAAAACTGTTTTTT.

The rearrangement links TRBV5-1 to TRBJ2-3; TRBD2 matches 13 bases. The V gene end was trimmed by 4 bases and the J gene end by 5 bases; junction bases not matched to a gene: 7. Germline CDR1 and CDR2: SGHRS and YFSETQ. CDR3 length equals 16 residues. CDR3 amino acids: CASSALTSGGRDTQYF. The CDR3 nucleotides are TGCGCCAGCAGCGCTCTGACTAGCGGGGGGCGAGATACGCAGTATTTT.

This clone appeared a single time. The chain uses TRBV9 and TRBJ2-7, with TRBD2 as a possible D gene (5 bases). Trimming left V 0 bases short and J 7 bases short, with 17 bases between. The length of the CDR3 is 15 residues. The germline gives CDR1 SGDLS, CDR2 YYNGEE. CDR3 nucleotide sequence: TGTGCCAGCAGCGTAGAGGCCCACCCTTCGGGAGAGCAGTACTTC. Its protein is CASSVEAHPSGEQYF.

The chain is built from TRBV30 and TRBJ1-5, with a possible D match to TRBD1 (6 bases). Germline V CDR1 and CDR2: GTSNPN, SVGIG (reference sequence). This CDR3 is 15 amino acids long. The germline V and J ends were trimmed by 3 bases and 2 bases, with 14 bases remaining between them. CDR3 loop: CAWSLTGLGNQPQHF. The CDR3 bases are TGTGCCTGGAGCCTTACAGGGCTAGGCAATCAGCCCCAGCATTTT.

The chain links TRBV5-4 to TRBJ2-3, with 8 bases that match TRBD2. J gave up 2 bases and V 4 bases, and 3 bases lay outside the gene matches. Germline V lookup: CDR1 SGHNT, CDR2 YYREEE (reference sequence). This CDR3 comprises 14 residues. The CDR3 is CASSPGLDTDTQYF. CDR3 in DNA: TGTGCCAGCAGCCCGGGACTAGACACAGATACGCAGTATTTT.

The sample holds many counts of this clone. The CDR3 nucleotides read TGCGCCAGCAGCCCGCCCCTGAGCGGGGGGACCTACGAGCAGTACTTC. The encoded protein is CASSPPLSGGTYEQYF. The rearrangement joins TRBV5-1 to TRBJ2-7, with 9 positions matching TRBD2. The trim removed 4 bases at V and 2 bases at J, leaving 10 bases unmatched. This CDR3 is built from 16 residues. The germline CDR1 and CDR2 sequences are SGHRS and YFSETQ.

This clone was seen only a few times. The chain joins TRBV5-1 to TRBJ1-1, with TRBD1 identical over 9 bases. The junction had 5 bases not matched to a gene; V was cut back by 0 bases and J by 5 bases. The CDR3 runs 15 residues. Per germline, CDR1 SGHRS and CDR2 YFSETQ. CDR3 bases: TGCGCCAGCAGCTTGGAGGACAGGGGTGGGACTGAAGCTTTCTTT. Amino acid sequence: CASSLEDRGGTEAFF.

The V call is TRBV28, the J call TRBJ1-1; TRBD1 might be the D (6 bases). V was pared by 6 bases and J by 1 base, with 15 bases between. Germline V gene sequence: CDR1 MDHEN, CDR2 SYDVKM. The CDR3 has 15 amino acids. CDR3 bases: TGTGCCAGCAGCCTCTTCAGGGGTGCGAACACTGAAGCTTTCTTT. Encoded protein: CASSLFRGANTEAFF.

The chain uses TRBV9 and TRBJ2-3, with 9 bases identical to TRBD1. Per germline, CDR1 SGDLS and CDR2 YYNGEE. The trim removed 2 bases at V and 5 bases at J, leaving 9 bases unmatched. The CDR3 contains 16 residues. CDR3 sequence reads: CASSVTQGAAVDTQYF. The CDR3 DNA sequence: TGTGCCAGCAGCGTCACACAGGGGGCTGCGGTAGATACGCAGTATTTT.

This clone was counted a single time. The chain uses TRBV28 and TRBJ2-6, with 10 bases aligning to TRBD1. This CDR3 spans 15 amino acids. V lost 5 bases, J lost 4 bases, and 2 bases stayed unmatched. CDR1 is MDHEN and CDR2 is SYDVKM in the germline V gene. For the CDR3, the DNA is TGTGCCAGCAGTGGGACAGGGGCGGGGGCCAACGTCCTGACTTTC. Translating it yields CASSGTGAGANVLTF.

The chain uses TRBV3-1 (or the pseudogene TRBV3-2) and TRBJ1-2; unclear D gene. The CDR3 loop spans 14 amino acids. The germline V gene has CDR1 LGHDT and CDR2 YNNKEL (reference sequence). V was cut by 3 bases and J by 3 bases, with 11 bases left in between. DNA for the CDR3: TGTGCCAGCAGCCAGCGGGGTGGTGACTATGGCTACACCTTC. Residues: CASSQRGGDYGYTF.

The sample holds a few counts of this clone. The CDR3, as DNA: TGTGCCAGCAGCTCCCCCTATAGAGGCTACACCTTC. Its translation: CASSSPYRGYTF. This chain joins TRBV11-2 and TRBJ1-2, with unresolved D. Germline CDR1 reads SGHAT; CDR2 reads FQNNGV. Trimming removed 4 bases at V and 8 bases at J, with 11 bases between. The CDR3 is made up of 12 amino acids.

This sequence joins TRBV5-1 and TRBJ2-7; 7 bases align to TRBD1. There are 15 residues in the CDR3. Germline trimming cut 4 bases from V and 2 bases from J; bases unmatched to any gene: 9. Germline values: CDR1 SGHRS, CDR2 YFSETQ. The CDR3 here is CASSDTGTVTYEQYF. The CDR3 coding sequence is TGCGCCAGCAGCGACACCGGGACAGTCACCTACGAGCAGTACTTC. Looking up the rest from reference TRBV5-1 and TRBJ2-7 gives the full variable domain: KAGVTQTPRYLIKTRGQQVTLSCSPISGHRSVSWYQQTPGQGLQFLFEYFSETQRNKGNFPGRFSGRQFSNSRSEMNVSTLELGDSALYLCASSDTGTVTYEQYFGPGTRLTVT.

CDR3 coding DNA: TGCAGCGTTGAGGGGGGGGGTGCCTACAATGAGCAGTTCTTC. It yields the protein CSVEGGGAYNEQFF. The chain combines TRBV29-1 with TRBJ2-1, with 7 bases aligning to TRBD2. Germline lookup yields CDR1 SQVTM and CDR2 ANQGSEA. The J segment lost 2 bases and the V segment lost 3 bases, leaving 4 bases of the junction unmatched. CDR3 length: 14 amino acids.

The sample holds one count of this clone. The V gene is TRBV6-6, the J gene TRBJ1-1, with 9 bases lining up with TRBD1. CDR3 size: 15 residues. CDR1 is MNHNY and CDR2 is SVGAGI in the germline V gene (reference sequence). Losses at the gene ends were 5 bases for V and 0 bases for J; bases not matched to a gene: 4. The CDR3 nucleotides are TGTGCCAGCAGTAATGGACAGGGGATGAACACTGAAGCTTTCTTT. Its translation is CASSNGQGMNTEAFF.

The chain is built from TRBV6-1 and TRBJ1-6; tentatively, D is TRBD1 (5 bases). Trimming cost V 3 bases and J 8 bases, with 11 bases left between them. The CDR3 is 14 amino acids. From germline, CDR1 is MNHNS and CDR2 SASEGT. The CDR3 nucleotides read TGTGCCAGCAGTGACGCGGGGGGGGATTCACCCCTCCACTTT. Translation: CASSDAGGDSPLHF.